This T cell receptor beta chain was recovered during a study of beta chain features in type 1 diabetes. Overall study context: Healthy donors, compared against patients, showed similar age, gender and cell yields.

This clone has a handful of counts. What it binds is not known. Findings of the study overall: For Type 1 diabetes patients, all four CD4+ subsets carried TCRB CDR3s that were moderately but significantly shorter.

The isolated RNA, all of it, was reverse transcribed, so expressed TCRB transcripts were what got sequenced. The method was immunoSEQ multiplex PCR; TCRdb's version includes in-frame clones alone and lacks a portion of them. The data contain hundreds of thousands of clones, around 8% of them seen just once; the ten biggest clones take up 0.44%. Germline V gene lookup returns CDR1 MNHEY and CDR2 SMNVEV (reference sequence). The CDR3 totals 14 residues. Deletions cut 9 bases from V and 0 bases from J, with 12 bases between. The TCR was taken from a woman under 30 in good health. The material sequenced was central memory CD4+ T cells from blood. The J gene is TRBJ2-1, the V gene TRBV27, with D uncertain. In DNA form, the CDR3 reads TGTGCCAGTAAAGACCTGAGCTCCTACAATGAGCAGTTCTTC. Encoded protein: CASKDLSSYNEQFF.